These 27 T cell receptor beta chains came from one sample sequenced in a study of T cells expressing NK-cell markers. TCRdb re-called the 5' RACE reads; every CDR3 protein appears as one record, without DNA. Its table records about 260,000 distinct CDR3 sequences. The specimen was blood T cells: a sorted CD56 or NKG2C T cell subset, CD4+ or CD8+ T cells, or bulk PBMC T cells (not recorded which). The origin of the receptors is a man younger than 35 in good health.

This chain joins TRBV12-3 or TRBV12-4 and TRBJ2-7; without DNA, the TCRdb call of TRBD1 cannot be checked. The CDR3 spans 15 residues. The CDR3 reads CASSLGDRGSYEQYF.

The chain couples TRBV12-3 or TRBV12-4 to TRBJ2-1; TCRdb lists TRBD2, though no DNA is available to test this call. There are 17 residues in the CDR3. The CDR3 here is CASSPLGWGSSYNEQFF.

The rearrangement links TRBV9 to TRBJ2-1; TCRdb lists TRBD2, though no DNA is available to test this call. The CDR3 runs to 16 residues. Germline-derived CDR1 and CDR2 are SGDLS and YYNGEE. CDR3: CASSVEPSGNYNEQFF.

V usage is TRBV28 and J usage is TRBJ2-1; checking the TCRdb D call of TRBD2 is not possible without DNA. Germline CDR1 MDHEN, CDR2 SYDVKM. The CDR3 consists of 15 residues. The CDR3 is CASQSLASGSHEQFF.

V usage is TRBV7-2 and J usage is TRBJ2-3; TCRdb's assignment of TRBD2 cannot be checked, as there is no DNA. The CDR3 extends over 15 amino acids. In germline, CDR1 is SGHTA, CDR2 FQGNSA. CDR3 protein: CASSPGLAGSDTQYF. The variable domain in full, with the rest retrieved from reference TRBV7-2 and TRBJ2-3, is GAGVSQSPSNKVTEKGKDVELRCDPISGHTALYWYRQSLGQGLEFLIYFQGNSAPDKSGLPSDRFSAERTGGSVSTLTIQRTQQEDSAVYLCASSPGLAGSDTQYFGPGTRLTVL.

This chain uses TRBV18 with TRBJ2-5; TCRdb returns TRBD2, unconfirmable since there is no DNA. Germline assignment: CDR1 KGHSH and CDR2 LQKENI. The CDR3 is made up of 14 amino acids. CDR3 sequence: CASSPSGTQETQYF.

The chain uses TRBV24-1 and TRBJ2-3; TCRdb gives TRBD2 as the D gene, but with no DNA this cannot be confirmed. The germline CDR1 and CDR2 sequences are KGHDR and SFDVKD. CDR3 length equals 17 residues. Here the CDR3 reads CATSDTGTRPSTDTQYF.

This sequence joins TRBV6-1 and TRBJ2-3; TCRdb calls TRBD1, which cannot be checked without DNA. This CDR3 comprises 14 residues. Germline CDR1 and CDR2: MNHNS and SASEGT. CDR3: CATGGDRYTDTQYF.

CDR3 protein: CASSDRGEQTQYF. The V call is TRBV5-4, the J call TRBJ2-5; TCRdb proposes TRBD1, but this gene call is untestable without DNA. CDR1 and CDR2 (germline): SGHNT, YYREEE (reference sequence). The CDR3 runs to 13 residues.

The chain uses TRBV14 and TRBJ2-5; TCRdb selects TRBD1, and the lack of DNA leaves this call unchecked. The CDR3 runs to 15 residues. Germline V gene data show CDR1 as SGHDN and CDR2 as FVKESK. The CDR3 is CASSRTQGAGKTQYF.

The chain has TRBV24-1 and TRBJ2-6. This CDR3 spans 13 amino acids. Germline CDR1 KGHDR, CDR2 SFDVKD. The CDR3 sequence is CATLPSGANVLTF.

The V and J genes are TRBV7-9 and TRBJ2-1; the D call from TCRdb, TRBD2, cannot be confirmed without DNA. CDR1 and CDR2 from the germline V gene are SEHNR and FQNEAQ (reference sequence). The CDR3 contains 17 residues. The CDR3 here is CASSRTSGRRLRNEQFF.

The chain couples TRBV19 to TRBJ1-4; TCRdb proposes TRBD1, but this gene call is untestable without DNA. Germline CDR1 LNHDA, CDR2 SQIVND (reference sequence). The length of the CDR3 is 16 residues. The CDR3 protein is CASSRGQRSTNEKLFF. Using reference TRBV19 and TRBJ1-4 for the parts outside the CDR3, the full variable domain is DGGITQSPKYLFRKEGQNVTLSCEQNLNHDAMYWYRQDPGQGLRLIYYSQIVNDFQKGDIAEGYSVSREKKESFPLTVTSAQKNPTAFYLCASSRGQRSTNEKLFFGSGTQLSVL.

This rearrangement joins TRBV5-4 to TRBJ2-6; TCRdb's D call, TRBD2, is unchecked because there is no DNA. The V gene's germline CDR1 is SGHNT and CDR2 YYREEE (reference sequence). The CDR3 is 13 amino acids. The CDR3 sequence is CASSPGTYNVLTF.

This rearrangement joins TRBV3-1 to TRBJ2-7; TCRdb outputs TRBD2, but without DNA this stays unchecked. Germline V gene data show CDR1 as LGHDT and CDR2 as YNNKEL (reference sequence). The CDR3 totals 13 residues. The CDR3 here is CASSHREGREQYF.

V and J are TRBV12-3 or TRBV12-4 and TRBJ1-1; TCRdb selects TRBD1, and the lack of DNA leaves this call unchecked. CDR3 length equals 11 residues. CDR3 loop: CASHPGFEAFF.

CDR3 loop: CASSQDQGLAGGGETQYF. This chain uses TRBV4-3 with TRBJ2-5; the TRBD2 assignment by TCRdb is unverifiable without DNA. Germline CDR1 LGHNA, CDR2 YSLEER. CDR3 length: 18 residues.

The CDR3 region is CASSIGGAPNNEQFF. The V call is TRBV19, the J call TRBJ2-1. Germline CDR1 is LNHDA and CDR2 is SQIVND (reference sequence). The CDR3 runs to 15 residues.

The chain links TRBV4-3 to TRBJ2-1; the D gene TCRdb calls, TRBD1, cannot be checked with no DNA. The CDR3 is 16 residues long. The V gene's germline CDR1 is LGHNA and CDR2 YSLEER. The CDR3 here is CASSQDVGRGGNEQFF.

The V gene is TRBV5-1, the J gene TRBJ2-5; lacking DNA, the TRBD2 call made by TCRdb goes unchecked. This CDR3 is built from 15 residues. Germline V gene sequence: CDR1 SGHRS, CDR2 YFSETQ. This CDR3 is CASSGGTSGEETQYF.

CDR3 residues: CASSDSGKPLAKNIQYF. The gene calls are TRBV6-4 and TRBJ2-4. The germline CDR1 and CDR2 sequences are MRHNA and SNTAGT. The CDR3 contains 17 residues.

This sequence joins TRBV24-1 and TRBJ2-2; the D gene TCRdb calls, TRBD2, cannot be checked with no DNA. The germline V gene encodes CDR1 KGHDR and CDR2 SFDVKD. This CDR3 comprises 15 residues. This CDR3 is CATSDTNGYTGELFF.

V is TRBV13 and J is TRBJ2-1; TCRdb picks TRBD1, but there is no DNA to check that call. Germline-derived CDR1 and CDR2 are PRHDT and FYEKMQ (reference sequence). CDR3 length equals 14 residues. CDR3 sequence: CASFGRSSYNEQFF.

V gene TRBV18 combines with J gene TRBJ2-1; no DNA is available, so the TRBD2 call from TCRdb remains unchecked. Germline CDR1 KGHSH, CDR2 LQKENI. The CDR3 length is 15 residues. This chain's CDR3 is CASSLPSGRYNEQFF. Combining the CDR3 with reference TRBV18 and TRBJ2-1 gives the whole variable domain NAGVMQNPRHLVRRRGQEARLRCSPMKGHSHVYWYRQLPEEGLKFMVYLQKENIIDESGMPKERFSAEFPKEGPSILRIQQVVRGDSAAYFCASSLPSGRYNEQFFGPGTRLTVL.

CDR3 sequence: CASSFWSGQGSDTQYF. The genes are TRBV5-1 and TRBJ2-3; the TRBD1 assignment by TCRdb is unverifiable without DNA. Germline CDR1 and CDR2: SGHRS and YFSETQ. This CDR3 has 16 amino acids.

The chain recombines TRBV7-8 with TRBJ1-1; as DNA is missing, the TRBD1 call by TCRdb cannot be tested. The germline CDR1 and CDR2 sequences are SGHVS and FQNEAQ. The CDR3 consists of 14 residues. The CDR3 sequence: CASSPRQGTSEAFF.

The chain is built from TRBV7-2 and TRBJ2-1; TCRdb names TRBD1, which stays unverified in the absence of DNA. Germline V lookup: CDR1 SGHTA, CDR2 FQGNSA. CDR3 length equals 16 residues. This CDR3 is CASSPRDRGFYNEQFF.